This T cell receptor beta chain came from a study of T cell repertoires in cytomegalovirus infection. In TCRdb, the reads were re-called with MiXCR into one record per CDR3 protein. The data contain fewer than 300,000 distinct CDR3 sequences, 20% to 30% of them singletons. The germline CDR1 and CDR2 sequences are SNHLY and FYNNEI. This CDR3 contains 14 residues. V was clipped by 7 bases and J by 2 bases; unmatched bases: 4. The specimen sequenced was PBMCs. The rearrangement joins TRBV2 to TRBJ2-7, with 11 bases that match TRBD2. This sequence was found in a human donor in good health (CMV status not recorded). Some clones in this sample may be carry-over from other donors' samples. In nucleotides, the CDR3 is TGTGCCAGCAATCTAGCGGGGGGAACCTACGAGCAGTACTTC. Translating it yields CASNLAGGTYEQYF.